This TCR beta chain was profiled in a study of T cell responses to AZD1222 COVID-19 vaccine. CDR3 length: 16 amino acids. Germline V gene lookup returns CDR1 SGHRS and CDR2 YFSETQ. V trimming: 4 bases; J trimming: 0 bases; junction bases outside the gene matches: 6. Study-wide findings and caveats: Donors were largely white British and mainly female; clonal diversity was possibly underestimated. Repertoire samples came only from after the peak T cell response. The study found vaccine-associated CD4 TCRs spanning spike, dominant at 160-218 and 743-854.

Details on this clone: No antigen is known for it.

Data came from immunoSEQ multiplex PCR; TCRdb stores just in-frame clones and leaves some out. The data hold 100,000 to 110,000 clones, with around 90% observed a single time. The source is an adult in good health. The chain links TRBV5-1 to TRBJ1-3, with 8 bases that match TRBD1. Here the sequenced sample was peripheral blood, taken on day 0 of AZD1222 vaccination. The DNA for the CDR3 is TGCGCCAGCAGCCCACCCACAGGGGGCTCTGGAAACACCATATATTTT. Its translation is CASSPPTGGSGNTIYF. Full variable domain (remainder filled in from reference TRBV5-1 and TRBJ1-3): KAGVTQTPRYLIKTRGQQVTLSCSPISGHRSVSWYQQTPGQGLQFLFEYFSETQRNKGNFPGRFSGRQFSNSRSEMNVSTLELGDSALYLCASSPPTGGSGNTIYFGEGSWLTVV.